This T cell receptor (beta chain) was retrieved from a study of monozygotic twins with inflammatory bowel disease. After re-calling the 5' RACE reads, TCRdb lists one entry per CDR3 protein, DNA absent. Its table records roughly 300,000 distinct CDR3 sequences. Per the germline V gene, CDR1 is LGHDT and CDR2 is YNNKEL (reference sequence). This CDR3 comprises 13 residues. Input material: blood. The J gene is TRBJ2-1, the V gene TRBV3-1; without DNA, the TCRdb call of TRBD2 cannot be checked. The sequence came from a human donor with ulcerative colitis or Crohn's disease, or a healthy co-twin of an affected twin (not recorded which). This chain's CDR3 is CASSQVARYEQFF.